The present TCR beta chain was sequenced within a study of T cells in Graves' hyperthyroidism and ophthalmopathy. General study points: Most clonotypes expanded in the thyroid (above 0.001) were also present in blood.

RNA transcripts provided the source from which TCR beta CDR3 regions were amplified. The TCR CDR3 first-round RT-PCR relied on the HTBI primer set. TCRdb recomputed calls from the multiplex PCR reads with MiXCR, one row per CDR3 protein. The table has 300,000 to 350,000 distinct CDR3 sequences, around 20% seen once. V lost 5 bases and J 0 bases, leaving 8 bases between the germline ends. This CDR3 contains 14 residues. Germline V gene lookup returns CDR1 SGHVS and CDR2 FNYEAQ. This clonotype appeared a few times. As yet, its antigen is unknown. The specimen was blood. The receptor was isolated from a woman aged 45-60 years with Graves' hyperthyroidism. V and J are TRBV7-6 and TRBJ2-1; D gene unclear. CDR3 sequence reads: CASSASSSYNEQFF. The DNA of the CDR3 is TGTGCCAGCAGCGCCAGCAGCTCCTACAATGAGCAGTTCTTC.